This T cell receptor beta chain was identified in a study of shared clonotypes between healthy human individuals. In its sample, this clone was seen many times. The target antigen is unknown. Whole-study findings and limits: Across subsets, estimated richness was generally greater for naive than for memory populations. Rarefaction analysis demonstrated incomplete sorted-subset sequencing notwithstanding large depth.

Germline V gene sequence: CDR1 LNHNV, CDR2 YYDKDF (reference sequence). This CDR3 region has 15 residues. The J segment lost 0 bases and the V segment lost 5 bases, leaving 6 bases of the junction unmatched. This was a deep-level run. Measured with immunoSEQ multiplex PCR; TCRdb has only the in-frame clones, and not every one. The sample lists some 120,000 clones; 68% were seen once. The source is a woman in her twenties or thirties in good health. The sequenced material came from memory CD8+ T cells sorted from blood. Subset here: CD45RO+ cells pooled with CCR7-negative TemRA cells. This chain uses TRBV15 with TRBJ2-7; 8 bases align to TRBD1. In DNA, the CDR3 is TGTGCCACCAGCCCCCGGGACAGGAGCTCCTACGAGCAGTACTTC. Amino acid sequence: CATSPRDRSSYEQYF. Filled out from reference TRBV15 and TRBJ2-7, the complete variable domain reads DAMVIQNPRYQVTQFGKPVTLSCSQTLNHNVMYWYQQKSSQAPKLLFHYYDKDFNNEADTPDNFQSRRPNTSFCFLDIRSPGLGDTAMYLCATSPRDRSSYEQYFGPGTRLTVT.